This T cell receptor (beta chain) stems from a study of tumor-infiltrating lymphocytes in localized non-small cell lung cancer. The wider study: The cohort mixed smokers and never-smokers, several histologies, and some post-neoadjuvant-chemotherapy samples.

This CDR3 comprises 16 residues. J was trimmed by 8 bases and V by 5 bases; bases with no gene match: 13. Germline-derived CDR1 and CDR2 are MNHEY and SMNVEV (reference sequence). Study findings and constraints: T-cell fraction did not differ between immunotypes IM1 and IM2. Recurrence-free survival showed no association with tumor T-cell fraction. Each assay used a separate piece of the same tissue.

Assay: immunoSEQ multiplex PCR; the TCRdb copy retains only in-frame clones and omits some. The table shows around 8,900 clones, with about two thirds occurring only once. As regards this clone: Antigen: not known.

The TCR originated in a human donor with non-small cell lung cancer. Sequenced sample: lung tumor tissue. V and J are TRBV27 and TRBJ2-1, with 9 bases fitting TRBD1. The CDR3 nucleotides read TGTGCCAGCAGTCCCGCCTCCGGGACAGGGACCCATGAGCAGTTCTTC. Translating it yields CASSPASGTGTHEQFF.